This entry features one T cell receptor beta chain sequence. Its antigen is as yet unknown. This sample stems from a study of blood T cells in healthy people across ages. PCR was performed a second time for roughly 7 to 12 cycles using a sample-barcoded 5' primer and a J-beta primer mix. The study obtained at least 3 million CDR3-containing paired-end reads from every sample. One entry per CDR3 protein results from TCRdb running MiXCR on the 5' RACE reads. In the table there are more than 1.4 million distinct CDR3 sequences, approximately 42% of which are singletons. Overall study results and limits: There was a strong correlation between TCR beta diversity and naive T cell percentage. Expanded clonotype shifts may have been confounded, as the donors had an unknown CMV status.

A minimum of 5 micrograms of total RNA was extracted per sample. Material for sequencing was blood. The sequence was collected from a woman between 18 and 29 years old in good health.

Written as DNA, the CDR3 is TGCAGTGCACCGGGACTAGCGGGAGGGCCCTACTACGAGCAGTACTTC. Translation: CSAPGLAGGPYYEQYF. The gene calls are TRBV20-1 and TRBJ2-4, with TRBD2 matching 16 bases. With the DNA end fitting TRBJ2-7 better, the J assignment may be wrong. The CDR3 consists of 16 residues. Germline loops: CDR1 DFQATT, CDR2 SNEGSKA (reference sequence).